These 18 T cell receptor beta chains came from one sample sequenced in a study of PD-1 blockade in classical Hodgkin lymphoma. Profiling relied on immunoSEQ multiplex PCR, and the TCRdb table lists in-frame clones only, not all of them. The repertoire has roughly 60,000 clones, more than 80% of them found once; the top ten carry approximately 10%. Indicated time point: cycle 4 day 1 (C4D1), after six to seven weeks of nivolumab. Each of the patients experienced relapse following autologous stem cell transplantation, and their brentuximab vedotin exposure differed. This material consisted of peripheral blood mononuclear cells (PBMCs), taken before the fourth cycle of nivolumab. Receptors were obtained from a human donor with classical Hodgkin lymphoma.

This clone was seen only once. This chain links TRBV4-1 with TRBJ1-1; no firm D call. Germline loops: CDR1 MGHRA, CDR2 YSYEKL. The germline V and J ends were trimmed by 0 bases and 2 bases, with 22 bases remaining between them. CDR3 length: 19 residues. The CDR3 spells CASSQDIGPKPPQNTEAFF. The CDR3 region has the DNA TGCGCCAGCAGCCAAGACATTGGGCCAAAACCCCCTCAAAACACTGAAGCTTTCTTT.

This clone was detected only once. The rearrangement uses TRBV30 and TRBJ2-5; TRBD1 matches 7 bases. CDR1 is GTSNPN and CDR2 is SVGIG in the germline V gene (reference sequence). The CDR3 is 14 amino acids. With 2 bases clipped from V and 2 bases from J, the junction kept 5 bases outside the gene matches. The chain's CDR3 is CAWSRDSGQETQYF. CDR3 DNA sequence: TGTGCCTGGAGTCGGGACAGCGGACAAGAGACCCAGTACTTC. The entire variable domain, with the rest obtained from reference TRBV30 and TRBJ2-5, is as follows: SQTIHQWPATLVQPVGSPLSLECTVEGTSNPNLYWYRQAAGRGLQLLFYSVGIGQISSEVPQNLSASRPQDRQFILSSKKLLLSDSGFYLCAWSRDSGQETQYFGPGTRLLVL.

The chain employs TRBV7-6 and TRBJ1-4, with a tentative D call TRBD1 (6 bases). The CDR3 consists of 17 residues. V lost 5 bases and J lost 5, with 21 bases in between. The germline V gene encodes CDR1 SGHVS and CDR2 FNYEAQ. Here the CDR3 DNA reads TGTGCCAGCAGCACCAATCCTCCCGACAGGAGAAATGAAAAACTGTTTTTT. This encodes CASSTNPPDRRNEKLFF.

The CDR3 region is CASSQKEANRASGSYNEQFF. As DNA, the CDR3 is TGCGCCAGCAGCCAGAAAGAGGCAAATAGGGCTAGCGGCTCCTACAATGAGCAGTTCTTC. The J gene is TRBJ2-1, the V gene TRBV4-1, with TRBD2 identical over 7 bases. The ends lost 3 bases at V and 0 bases at J; junction bases unmatched: 17. Germline V CDR1 and CDR2: MGHRA, YSYEKL. CDR3 length: 20 amino acids.

This clone was observed once. This chain links TRBV28 with TRBJ2-2; the match to TRBD2 covers 7 bases. V gave up 6 bases and J gave up 7 bases; unmatched junction bases: 8. The CDR3 sequence is 14 residues long. Germline V lookup: CDR1 MDHEN, CDR2 SYDVKM. CDR3 DNA sequence: TGTGCCAGCAGCTTGACCCCGGGGGGCGGGGAGCTGTTTTTT. Amino acid sequence: CASSLTPGGGELFF.

V is TRBV9 and J is TRBJ2-3; TRBD2 aligns across 12 bases. This CDR3 spans 18 amino acids. After removal of 4 bases from V and 2 bases from J, the junction contained 11 bases not matched to a gene. CDR1 SGDLS and CDR2 YYNGEE come from the germline V gene. The CDR3 DNA sequence: TGTGCCAGCAGCTTTCCCACTAGCGGGGGGACCCACACAGATACGCAGTATTTT. The encoded protein is CASSFPTSGGTHTDTQYF.

J is TRBJ1-2 and V is TRBV7-2, with D unclear. The V end lost 5 bases, the J end lost 4 bases, and 11 bases lay between the germline ends. The CDR3 extends over 13 amino acids. Germline CDR1 SGHTA, CDR2 FQGNSA. CDR3: CASSEVAIYGYTF. The CDR3 bases are TGTGCCAGCAGCGAGGTGGCGATCTATGGCTACACCTTC.

DNA for the CDR3: TGTGCCAGCAGCTTACCTGGGGGCGAGACCCAGTACTTC. The encoded protein is CASSLPGGETQYF. The chain links TRBV11-3 to TRBJ2-5; possible D gene TRBD1, 6 bases. Germline CDR1 reads SGHNT; CDR2 reads YENEEA. V was cut by 2 bases and J by 5 bases, with 9 bases left in between. The CDR3 has 13 amino acids.

The J gene is TRBJ2-2, the V gene TRBV6-5; 7 bases match TRBD1. V dropped 4 bases and J dropped 6; count of bases not matched to a gene: 5. Germline V gene sequence: CDR1 MNHEY, CDR2 SVGAGI. The CDR3 has 14 residues. The chain's CDR3 is CASSLGGPPGELFF. CDR3 coding DNA: TGTGCCAGCAGTTTAGGGGGCCCCCCCGGGGAGCTGTTTTTT.

The chain couples TRBV29-1 to TRBJ2-5, with D perhaps matching TRBD1 (6 bases). The CDR3 runs 12 residues. In germline, CDR1 is SQVTM, CDR2 ANQGSEA. The CDR3, as DNA: TGCAGTAACCGGGACACTGGAGAGACCCAGTACTTC. It encodes CSNRDTGETQYF. The variable domain in full, completed from reference TRBV29-1 and TRBJ2-5, reads SAVISQKPSRDICQRGTSLTIQCQVDSQVTMMFWYRQQPGQSLTLIATANQGSEATYESGFVIDKFPISRPNLTFSTLTVSNMSPEDSSIYLCSNRDTGETQYFGPGTRLLVL.

The genes are TRBV19 and TRBJ2-7; 11 bases match TRBD2. Germline CDR1 reads LNHDA; CDR2 reads SQIVND (reference sequence). The V segment lost 8 bases and the J segment 3 bases; nucleotides outside the gene matches: 9. The CDR3 is made up of 15 amino acids. The DNA of the CDR3 is TGTGCCAGTTCGGCTGCACTAGCGGGGGACTACGAGCAGTACTTC. Protein product: CASSAALAGDYEQYF. Filled out from reference TRBV19 and TRBJ2-7, the complete variable domain reads DGGITQSPKYLFRKEGQNVTLSCEQNLNHDAMYWYRQDPGQGLRLIYYSQIVNDFQKGDIAEGYSVSREKKESFPLTVTSAQKNPTAFYLCASSAALAGDYEQYFGPGTRLTVT.

The J gene is TRBJ1-1, the V gene TRBV6-5; D is undetermined. The CDR3 length is 13 residues. Deletions cut 6 bases from V and 1 base from J, with 9 bases between. CDR1 MNHEY and CDR2 SVGAGI come from the germline V gene. DNA for the CDR3: TGTGCCAGCAGGACACAGAAGAACACTGAAGCTTTCTTT. Residues: CASRTQKNTEAFF.

V gene TRBV19 combines with J gene TRBJ1-3; D is possibly TRBD1 (6 bases). This CDR3 contains 14 residues. V lost 2 bases and J lost 3, with 8 bases in between. Germline CDR1 reads LNHDA; CDR2 reads SQIVND (reference sequence). The CDR3 sequence is CASSIKQGGNTIYF. The DNA of the CDR3 is TGTGCCAGTAGTATAAAACAGGGTGGAAACACCATATATTTT.

This clone was observed once. The rearrangement joins TRBV7-8 to TRBJ2-7, with D possibly called TRBD1 or TRBD2 (6 bases each). This CDR3 is 15 amino acids long. CDR1 is SGHVS and CDR2 is FQNEAQ in the germline V gene. Trimming cost V 1 base and J 6 bases, with 16 bases left between them. The CDR3 protein is CASSLEVWGAGEQYF. The CDR3 DNA is TGTGCCAGCAGCTTAGAGGTGTGGGGGGCCGGCGAGCAGTACTTC.

The genes are TRBV30 and TRBJ2-5; 8 nucleotides line up with TRBD1. Germline V gene lookup returns CDR1 GTSNPN and CDR2 SVGIG (reference sequence). The CDR3 extends over 15 amino acids. Losses at the gene ends were 0 bases for V and 5 bases for J; bases not matched to a gene: 8. DNA for the CDR3: TGTGCCTGGAGTGTACCCCGACAGGGGAAGGAGACCCAGTACTTC. This gives the protein CAWSVPRQGKETQYF. Combining the CDR3 with reference TRBV30 and TRBJ2-5 gives the whole variable domain SQTIHQWPATLVQPVGSPLSLECTVEGTSNPNLYWYRQAAGRGLQLLFYSVGIGQISSEVPQNLSASRPQDRQFILSSKKLLLSDSGFYLCAWSVPRQGKETQYFGPGTRLLVL.

This clone was seen a few times. The rearrangement links TRBV6-5 to TRBJ1-2; a weak D match, TRBD1 (6 bases). Germline assignment: CDR1 MNHEY and CDR2 SVGAGI. The V end was cut by 2 bases, the J end by 8 bases, with 15 bases between. The CDR3 covers 14 residues. The CDR3 DNA sequence: TGTGCCAGCAGTTACGAGGGACACGGCGCGGGCTACACCTTC. Translating gives CASSYEGHGAGYTF.

V usage is TRBV7-6 and J usage is TRBJ2-5; D unresolved. This CDR3 comprises 13 residues. Trimming stripped 0 bases from V and 5 bases from J, with 7 bases between. CDR1 and CDR2 (germline): SGHVS, FNYEAQ. CDR3 protein: CASSLANKETQYF. The CDR3 nucleotides read TGTGCCAGCAGCTTAGCCAATAAGGAGACCCAGTACTTC.

The chain is built from TRBV7-8 and TRBJ2-2, with D tentatively TRBD1 (5 bases). V was pared by 4 bases and J by 4 bases, with 10 bases between. Germline V gene data show CDR1 as SGHVS and CDR2 as FQNEAQ. This CDR3 is 14 amino acids long. The CDR3 DNA is TGTGCCAGCAGCTCGAGACAGAGCACCGGGGAGCTGTTTTTT. This gives the protein CASSSRQSTGELFF.